This T cell receptor beta chain stems from a study of early T cells in non-severe SARS-CoV-2 infection. Individual cDNA molecules were tagged with unique molecular identifiers, the study reported. Via MiXCR, TCRdb re-called the 5' RACE reads, giving one row per CDR3 protein. The sample lists approximately 66,000 distinct CDR3 sequences, roughly 13% occurring once. The CDR3 totals 15 residues. V was clipped by 2 bases and J by 6 bases, with 17 bases between them. Germline CDR1 and CDR2: MGHRA and YSYEKL. Input material: whole blood. The clonotype comes from an adult who was a healthcare worker with PCR-confirmed SARS-CoV-2 infection or an uninfected control (not recorded which). The chain recombines TRBV4-1 with TRBJ2-7, with D perhaps given as TRBD1 or TRBD2 (6 bases each). CDR3 in amino acids: CASSQTLAGGGEQYF. CDR3 sequence (DNA): TGCGCCAGCAGCCAAACGCTAGCAGGAGGGGGCGAGCAGTACTTC.